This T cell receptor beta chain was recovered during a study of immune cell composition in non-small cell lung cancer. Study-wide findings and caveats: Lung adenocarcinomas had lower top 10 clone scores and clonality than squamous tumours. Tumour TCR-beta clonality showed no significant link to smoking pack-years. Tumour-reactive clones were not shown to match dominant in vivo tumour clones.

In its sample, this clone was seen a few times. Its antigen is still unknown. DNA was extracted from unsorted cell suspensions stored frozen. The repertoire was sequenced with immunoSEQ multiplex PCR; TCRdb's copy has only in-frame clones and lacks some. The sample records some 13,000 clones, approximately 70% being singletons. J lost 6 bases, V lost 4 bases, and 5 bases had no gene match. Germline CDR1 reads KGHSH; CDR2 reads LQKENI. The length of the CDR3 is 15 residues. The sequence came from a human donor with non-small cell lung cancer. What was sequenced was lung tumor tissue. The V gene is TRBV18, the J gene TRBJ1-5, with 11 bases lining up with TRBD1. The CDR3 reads CASSLGTGGSQPQHF. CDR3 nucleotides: TGTGCCAGCTCACTGGGGACAGGGGGGAGTCAGCCCCAGCATTTT.